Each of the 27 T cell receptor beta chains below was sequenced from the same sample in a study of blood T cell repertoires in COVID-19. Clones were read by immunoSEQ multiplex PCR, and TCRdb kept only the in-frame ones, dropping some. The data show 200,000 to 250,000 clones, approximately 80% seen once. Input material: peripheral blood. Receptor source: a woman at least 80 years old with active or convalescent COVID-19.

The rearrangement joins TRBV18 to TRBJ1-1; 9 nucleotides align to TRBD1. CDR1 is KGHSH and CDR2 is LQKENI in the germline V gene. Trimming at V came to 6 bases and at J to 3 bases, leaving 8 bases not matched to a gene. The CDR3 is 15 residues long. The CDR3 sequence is CASSRTGVQDTEAFF. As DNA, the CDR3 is TGTGCCAGCTCCCGGACAGGGGTTCAGGACACTGAAGCTTTCTTT. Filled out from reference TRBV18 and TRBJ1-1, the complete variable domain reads NAGVMQNPRHLVRRRGQEARLRCSPMKGHSHVYWYRQLPEEGLKFMVYLQKENIIDESGMPKERFSAEFPKEGPSILRIQQVVRGDSAAYFCASSRTGVQDTEAFFGQGTRLTVV.

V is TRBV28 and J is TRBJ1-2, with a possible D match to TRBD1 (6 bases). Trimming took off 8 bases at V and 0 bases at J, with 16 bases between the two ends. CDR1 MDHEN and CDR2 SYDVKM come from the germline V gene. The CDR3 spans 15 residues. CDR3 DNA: TGTGCCAGCGTTGAGGGGGGGCGATCTAACTATGGCTACACCTTC. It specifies CASVEGGRSNYGYTF.

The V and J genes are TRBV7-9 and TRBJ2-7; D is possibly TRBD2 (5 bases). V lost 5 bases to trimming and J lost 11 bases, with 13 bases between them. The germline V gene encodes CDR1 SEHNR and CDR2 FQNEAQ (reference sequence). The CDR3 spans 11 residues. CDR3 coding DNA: TGTGCCAGCAGCGAGGGCCCTAGGGAGTACTTC. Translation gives CASSEGPREYF.

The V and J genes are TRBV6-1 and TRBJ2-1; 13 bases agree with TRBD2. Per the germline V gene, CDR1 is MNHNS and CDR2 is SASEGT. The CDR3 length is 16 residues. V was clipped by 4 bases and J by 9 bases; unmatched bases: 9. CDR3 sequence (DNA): TGTGCCAGCAGTGGACACACTAGCGGGGGGGCGGGTGAGCAGTTCTTC. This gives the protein CASSGHTSGGAGEQFF.

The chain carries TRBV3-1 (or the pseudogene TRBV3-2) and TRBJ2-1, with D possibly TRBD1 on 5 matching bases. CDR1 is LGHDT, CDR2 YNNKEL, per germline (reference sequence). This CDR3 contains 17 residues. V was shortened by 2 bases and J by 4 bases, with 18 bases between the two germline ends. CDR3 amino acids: CASSQTRSRQKYNEQFF. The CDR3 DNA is TGTGCCAGCAGCCAAACGCGCTCGCGACAGAAATACAATGAGCAGTTCTTC.

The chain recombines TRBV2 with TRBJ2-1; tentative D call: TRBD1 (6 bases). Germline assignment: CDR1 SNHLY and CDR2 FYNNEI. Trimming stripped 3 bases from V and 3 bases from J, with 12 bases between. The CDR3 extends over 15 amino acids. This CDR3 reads CASSEYQGFYNEQFF. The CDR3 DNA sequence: TGTGCCAGCAGTGAGTATCAGGGGTTCTACAATGAGCAGTTCTTC.

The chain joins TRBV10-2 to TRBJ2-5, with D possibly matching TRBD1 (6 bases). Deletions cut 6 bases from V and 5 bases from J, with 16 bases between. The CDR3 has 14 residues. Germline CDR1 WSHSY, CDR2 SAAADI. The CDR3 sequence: CASRQGLGWETQYF. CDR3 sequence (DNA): TGCGCCAGCAGACAGGGTTTGGGGTGGGAGACCCAGTACTTC.

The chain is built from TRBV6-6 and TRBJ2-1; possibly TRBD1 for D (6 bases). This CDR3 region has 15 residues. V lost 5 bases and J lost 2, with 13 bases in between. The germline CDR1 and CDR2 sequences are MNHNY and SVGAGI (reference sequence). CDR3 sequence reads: CASSNRVGTYNEQFF. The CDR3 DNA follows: TGTGCCAGCAGTAACAGGGTTGGCACCTACAATGAGCAGTTCTTC.

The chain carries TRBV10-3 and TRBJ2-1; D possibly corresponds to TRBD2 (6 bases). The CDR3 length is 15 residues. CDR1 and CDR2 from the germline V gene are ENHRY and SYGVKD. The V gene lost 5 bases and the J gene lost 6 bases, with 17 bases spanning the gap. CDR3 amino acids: CAISPSGLSANEQFF. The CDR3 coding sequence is TGTGCCATCAGTCCGTCGGGACTCTCCGCCAATGAGCAGTTCTTC.

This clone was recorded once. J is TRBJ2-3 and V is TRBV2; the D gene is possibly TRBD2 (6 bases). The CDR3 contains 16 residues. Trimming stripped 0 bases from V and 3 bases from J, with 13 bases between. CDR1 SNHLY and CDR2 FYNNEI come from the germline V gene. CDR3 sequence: CASSEAAGIRTDTQYF. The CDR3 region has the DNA TGTGCCAGCAGTGAAGCGGCGGGAATTAGGACAGATACGCAGTATTTT.

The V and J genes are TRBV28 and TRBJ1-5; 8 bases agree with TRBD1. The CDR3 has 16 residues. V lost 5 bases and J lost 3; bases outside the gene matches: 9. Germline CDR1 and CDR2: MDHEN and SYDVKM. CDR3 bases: TGTGCCAGCAGTCGCCCCCCAGGGGGCTTCAATCAGCCCCAGCATTTT. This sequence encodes CASSRPPGGFNQPQHF.

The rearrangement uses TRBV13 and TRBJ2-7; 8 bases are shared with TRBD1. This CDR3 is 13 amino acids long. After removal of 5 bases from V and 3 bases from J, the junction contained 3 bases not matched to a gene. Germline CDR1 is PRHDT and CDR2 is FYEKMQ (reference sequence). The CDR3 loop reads CASSPGQDYEQYF. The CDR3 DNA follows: TGTGCCAGCAGCCCGGGACAGGACTACGAGCAGTACTTC.

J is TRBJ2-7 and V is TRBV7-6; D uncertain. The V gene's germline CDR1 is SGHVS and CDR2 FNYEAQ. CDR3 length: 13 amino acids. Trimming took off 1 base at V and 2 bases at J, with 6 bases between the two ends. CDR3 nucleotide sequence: TGTGCCAGCAGCTTAGACAGAACCTACGAGCAGTACTTC. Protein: CASSLDRTYEQYF.

The CDR3 sequence: CASSQVTLVGGLSPLHF. CDR3 coding DNA: TGCGCCAGCAGCCAAGTTACGCTTGTTGGGGGACTTTCACCCCTCCACTTT. The V call is TRBV4-1, the J call TRBJ1-6; possible D gene TRBD1, 5 bases. V dropped 1 base and J dropped 9 bases, with 19 bases sitting between them. The CDR3 runs 17 residues. Looked up from germline, CDR1 is MGHRA and CDR2 is YSYEKL.

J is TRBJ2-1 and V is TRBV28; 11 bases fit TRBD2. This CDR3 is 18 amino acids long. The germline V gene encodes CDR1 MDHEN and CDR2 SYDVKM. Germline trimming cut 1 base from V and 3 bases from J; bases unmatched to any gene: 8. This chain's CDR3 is CASSLSLTSGKYYNEQFF. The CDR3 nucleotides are TGTGCCAGCAGTTTATCCTTGACTAGCGGGAAATACTACAATGAGCAGTTCTTC. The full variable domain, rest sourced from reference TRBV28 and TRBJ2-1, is DVKVTQSSRYLVKRTGEKVFLECVQDMDHENMFWYRQDPGLGLRLIYFSYDVKMKEKGDIPEGYSVSREKKERFSLILESASTNQTSMYLCASSLSLTSGKYYNEQFFGPGTRLTVL.

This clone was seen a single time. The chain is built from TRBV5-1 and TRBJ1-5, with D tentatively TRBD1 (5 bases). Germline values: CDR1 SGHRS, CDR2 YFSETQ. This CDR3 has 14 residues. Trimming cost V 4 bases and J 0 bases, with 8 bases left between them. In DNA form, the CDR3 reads TGCGCCAGCAGCCCGGGACTTAGCAATCAGCCCCAGCATTTT. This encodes CASSPGLSNQPQHF.

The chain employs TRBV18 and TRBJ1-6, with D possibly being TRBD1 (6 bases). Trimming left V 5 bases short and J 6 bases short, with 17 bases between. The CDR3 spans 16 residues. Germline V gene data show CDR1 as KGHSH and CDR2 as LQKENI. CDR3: CASSSGTTFSNSPLHF. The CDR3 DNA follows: TGTGCCAGCTCAAGCGGGACAACCTTTAGTAATTCACCCCTCCACTTT.

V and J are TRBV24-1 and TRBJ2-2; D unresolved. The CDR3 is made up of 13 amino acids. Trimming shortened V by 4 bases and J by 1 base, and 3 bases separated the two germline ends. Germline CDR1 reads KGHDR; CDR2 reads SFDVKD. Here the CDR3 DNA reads TGTGCCACCAGTGACATGAACACCGGGGAGCTGTTTTTT. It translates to CATSDMNTGELFF.

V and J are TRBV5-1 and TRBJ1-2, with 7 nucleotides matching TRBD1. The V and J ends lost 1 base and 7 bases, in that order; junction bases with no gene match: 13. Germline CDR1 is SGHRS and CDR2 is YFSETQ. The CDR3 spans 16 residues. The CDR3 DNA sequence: TGCGCCAGCAGCTTGACAGGGGACCAGGGACGTAGTGGCTACACCTTC. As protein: CASSLTGDQGRSGYTF.

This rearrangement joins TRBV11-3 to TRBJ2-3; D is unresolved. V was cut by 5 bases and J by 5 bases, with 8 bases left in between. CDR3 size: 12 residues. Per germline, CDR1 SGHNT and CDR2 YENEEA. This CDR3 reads CASSLHGDTQYF. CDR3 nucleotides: TGTGCCAGCAGCCTGCACGGAGATACGCAGTATTTT.

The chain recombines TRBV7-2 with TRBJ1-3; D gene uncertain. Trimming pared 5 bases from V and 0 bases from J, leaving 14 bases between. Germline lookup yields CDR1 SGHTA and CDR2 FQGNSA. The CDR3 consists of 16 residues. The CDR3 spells CASSGATQSSGNTIYF. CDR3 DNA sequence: TGTGCCAGCAGCGGCGCGACTCAGAGCTCTGGAAACACCATATATTTT.

Written as DNA, the CDR3 is TGTGCCAGCAGTTCGGGAGACACAGATACGCAGTATTTT. Encoded protein: CASSSGDTDTQYF. J is TRBJ2-3 and V is TRBV6-2 or TRBV6-3, with a possible D match to TRBD2 (6 bases). CDR1 is MNHEY, CDR2 SVGEGT, per germline. Trimming took 4 bases from V and 2 from J, leaving 7 bases between them. The CDR3 is made up of 13 amino acids.

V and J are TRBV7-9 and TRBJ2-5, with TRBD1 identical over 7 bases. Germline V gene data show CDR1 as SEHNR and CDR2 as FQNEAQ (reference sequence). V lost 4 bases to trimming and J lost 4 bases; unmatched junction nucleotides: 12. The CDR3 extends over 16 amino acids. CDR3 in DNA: TGTGCCAGCAGCTCTAGTAGACAGGGTGGGGGAGAGACCCAGTACTTC. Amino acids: CASSSSRQGGGETQYF.

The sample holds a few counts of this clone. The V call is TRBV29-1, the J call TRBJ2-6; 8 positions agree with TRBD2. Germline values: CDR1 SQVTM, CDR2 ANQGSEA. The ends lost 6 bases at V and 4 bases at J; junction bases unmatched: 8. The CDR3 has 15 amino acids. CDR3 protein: CSVSGGGTGANVLTF. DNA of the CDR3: TGCAGCGTCTCGGGAGGGGGGACGGGGGCCAACGTCCTGACTTTC.

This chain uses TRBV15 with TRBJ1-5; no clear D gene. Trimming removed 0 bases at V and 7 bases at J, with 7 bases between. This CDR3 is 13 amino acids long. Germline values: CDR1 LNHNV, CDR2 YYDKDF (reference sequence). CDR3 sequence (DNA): TGTGCCACCAGCAGAGATCCGAGGCAGCCCCAGCATTTT. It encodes CATSRDPRQPQHF.

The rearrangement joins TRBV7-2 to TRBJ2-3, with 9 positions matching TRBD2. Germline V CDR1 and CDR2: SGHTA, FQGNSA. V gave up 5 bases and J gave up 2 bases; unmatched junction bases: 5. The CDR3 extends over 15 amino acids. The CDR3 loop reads CASSQGLASTDTQYF. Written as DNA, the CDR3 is TGTGCCAGCAGCCAGGGACTAGCTTCCACAGATACGCAGTATTTT.

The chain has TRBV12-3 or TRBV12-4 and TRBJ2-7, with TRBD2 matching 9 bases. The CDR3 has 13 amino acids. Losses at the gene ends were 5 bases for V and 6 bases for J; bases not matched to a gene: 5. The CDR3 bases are TGTGCCAGCAGTGTTCCGGGACTAGCCGAGCAGTACTTC. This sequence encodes CASSVPGLAEQYF.